A selection of T cell receptor beta chains follows, all from one sample in a study of T cells in localized non-small cell lung cancer. Clones were sequenced by immunoSEQ multiplex PCR, and TCRdb holds only the in-frame ones, with some missing. Of about 55,000 clones in the sample, approximately 83% were seen once. This specimen consisted of peripheral blood mononuclear cells, obtained before any cancer treatment. The source is a man aged 40 to 70 with stage III lung adenocarcinoma. Both conserved end residues are part of each CDR3. The D gene is left open where the match is weak.

j_gene	d_gene	v_gene	CDR3aa
TRBJ1-1	.	TRBV6-6	CASTKERSHTEAFF
TRBJ2-5	.	TRBV4-3	CASSQDYSGAETQYF
TRBJ1-2	TRBD1	TRBV6-4	CASSRGTALNYGYTF
TRBJ2-1	TRBD2	TRBV5-1	CASSLLAGGNEQFF
TRBJ2-7	.	TRBV4-1	CASSQEGGFYEQYF
TRBJ2-5	.	TRBV11-2	CASSAMETQYF
TRBJ2-5	TRBD2	TRBV27	CASSLGLAGTQYF
TRBJ2-3	TRBD2	TRBV5-1	CASSSGLAGVTDTQYF
TRBJ2-3	TRBD2	TRBV11-2	CASRAGGPSGTDTQYF
TRBJ1-6	TRBD1	TRBV4-3	CASSQETPGQGGNSPLHF
TRBJ1-2	TRBD1	TRBV28	CASSFGRGEYGYTF
TRBJ1-2	.	TRBV18	CASSTTARDGYTF
TRBJ2-2	.	TRBV11-2	CASSKNSPGGPGELFF
TRBJ2-7	TRBD1	TRBV19	CASSFRQGQYEQYF
TRBJ1-2	TRBD1	TRBV19	CASIPRDRGYGYTF
TRBJ2-1	TRBD2	TRBV6-1	CATLLAGVWHEQFF
TRBJ2-3	.	TRBV2	CASSESTSGTDTQYF